Listed below are T cell receptor beta chains from one sample, sequenced in a study of blood T cell repertoires in COVID-19. Measured with immunoSEQ multiplex PCR; TCRdb has only the in-frame clones, and not every one. The sample has just over 300,000 clones; approximately 91% are singletons. Sequenced sample: PBMCs or T cells enriched from blood (not recorded which). These receptors all come from a woman between 35 and 50 years old who had recovered from COVID-19. The conserved cysteine and the conserved F or W are not part of the CDR3 here. A D gene is named only where the DNA matches it firmly.

D gene	J gene	V gene	CDR3 protein
TRBD1	TRBJ2-7	TRBV3-1/TRBV3-2	ASGDRGQQY
TRBD1	TRBJ1-2	TRBV28	ASRRSGQGFFNYGYT
TRBD2	TRBJ2-2	TRBV5-4	ASSTSIGTSGTGELF
-	TRBJ2-5	TRBV5-1	ASSYGQAGRETQY
TRBD1	TRBJ2-7	TRBV9	ASSRTGTGSYEQY
-	TRBJ2-1	TRBV19	ASSIDLGTYNEQF
TRBD1	TRBJ2-1	TRBV24-1	ATNGQGGNNEQF
TRBD2	TRBJ2-5	TRBV7-2	ASSSGLAGVWQETQY
-	TRBJ1-1	TRBV27	ASSLREGRAF
-	TRBJ1-2	TRBV19	ASSNPGGGGGYT
-	TRBJ1-5	TRBV29-1	SVASFSSNQPQH
-	TRBJ2-5	TRBV18	ASSSGVGETQY
TRBD1	TRBJ2-4	TRBV28	ASSLPGTVAKNIQY
-	TRBJ2-5	TRBV9	ASSVAARDETQY
-	TRBJ1-2	TRBV10-3	AIRTAGDRIGGYT
-	TRBJ2-1	TRBV7-3	ASSLGAANAQF
-	TRBJ1-4	TRBV6-1	ASSEAGAYNEKLF
-	TRBJ1-2	TRBV9	ASSVASGFGYT
TRBD1	TRBJ1-5	TRBV3-1/TRBV3-2	ASSQGDRGGFNQPQH
TRBD1	TRBJ2-7	TRBV24-1	ATSDLLGWDSYEQY
-	TRBJ1-1	TRBV5-1	ASSLWDTDAEAF
-	TRBJ1-6	TRBV7-9	ASSFINSPLH
TRBD1	TRBJ1-3	TRBV10-3	AISETLTGLGNTIY
-	TRBJ1-2	TRBV19	ASSNRVSGYT
TRBD1	TRBJ2-3	TRBV27	ASRPSRDRGADTQY
TRBD2	TRBJ2-2	TRBV30	AWRGRGGPLSGELF
-	TRBJ1-6	TRBV28	ASSEESPYNSPLH
-	TRBJ1-6	TRBV5-1	ASSLQGPGNSPLH
-	TRBJ1-3	TRBV18	ASSQDMVAGGNTIY
-	TRBJ1-1	TRBV18	ASSPQRSPTEAF
-	TRBJ1-2	TRBV19	ASSPGDYGYT
-	TRBJ1-2	TRBV19	ASRTHKGRRDYGYT
-	TRBJ2-2	TRBV5-1	ASSLIWGANTGELF
-	TRBJ1-2	TRBV6-1	ASSEWGQSNYGYT
TRBD1	TRBJ1-2	TRBV6-6	ASTLGTGEGYT
TRBD2	TRBJ2-3	TRBV9	ASSARRTSGGDTQY
-	TRBJ2-1	TRBV7-8	ASSPAQAEQF
TRBD1	TRBJ2-1	TRBV7-2	ASSPGQAYNEQF
TRBD2	TRBJ2-5	TRBV5-4	ASSRIGRTSRSFQETQY
TRBD2	TRBJ2-2	TRBV7-3	ASSFLAGGYTGELF
TRBD1	TRBJ2-7	TRBV28	ASSPESTGGYEQY
TRBD2	TRBJ2-7	TRBV20-1	SASTQLAGAYEQY
-	TRBJ1-5	TRBV2	ASSWGQGGNQPQH
TRBD2	TRBJ2-1	TRBV6-1	ASSEIRSGGNEQF